What follows is one TCR beta chain and its context. Its antigen is not identified. The data originate from a study of shared clonotypes between healthy human individuals. At the level of the study: CD8 memory received one plate per donor, CD8 naive two, CD4 memory three and CD4 naive three. Overall study results and limits: Blood was the only sampled material, and tissue repertoires likely differ.

Generated by immunoSEQ multiplex PCR, the TCRdb table keeps only in-frame clones and is missing some. The data show approximately 2.5 million clones, roughly 92% seen once. Material for sequencing was naive CD4+ T cells sorted from blood. Subset noted: CD45RA+ positively selected. The TCR originated in a man between 18 and 29 years old in good health.

As DNA, the CDR3 is TGTGCCAGCAGCTACGGGGGGCCACAAGAGACCCAGTACTTC. Translation: CASSYGGPQETQYF. The rearrangement joins TRBV5-6 to TRBJ2-5, with TRBD2 as a possible D gene (7 bases). CDR3 length equals 14 residues. Trimming took 3 bases from V and 2 from J, leaving 11 bases between them. Germline lookup yields CDR1 SGHDT and CDR2 YYEEEE.